This passage covers 5 T cell receptor beta chains from one sample sequenced in a study of T-cell memory formation after mild COVID-19. TCRdb independently ran MiXCR on the 5' RACE reads; one entry per CDR3 protein. The top ten hold more than 20% of the sample, which has 280,000 or so distinct CDR3 sequences, more than 15% seen once. Specimen: PBMCs or a T cell subset sorted from them (not recorded which). The source of these receptors is a young man who had mild COVID-19 (a few samples of this study predate the infection). Cell type and time point are not known.

The table lists this clonotype with a few counts. The chain couples TRBV7-9 to TRBJ2-3; TRBD1 or TRBD2 may be the D gene (5 bases each). Trimming took off 4 bases at V and 5 bases at J, with 16 bases between the two ends. Looked up from germline, CDR1 is SEHNR and CDR2 is FQNEAQ (reference sequence). The length of the CDR3 is 15 residues. CDR3 loop: CASSWPALGRDTQYF. Here the CDR3 DNA reads TGTGCCAGCAGCTGGCCGGCCCTGGGACGAGATACGCAGTATTTT.

Many counts were recorded for this clonotype. The CDR3 reads CASSSTGNTQYF. The CDR3 DNA follows: TGTGCCAGCAGCTCAACGGGAAATACGCAGTATTTT. The rearrangement links TRBV7-2 to TRBJ2-3; D is possibly TRBD2 (5 bases). CDR1 is SGHTA and CDR2 is FQGNSA in the germline V gene. V lost 4 bases, J lost 7 bases, and 9 bases lay in between. The CDR3 has 12 amino acids. Looking up the rest from reference TRBV7-2 and TRBJ2-3 gives the full variable domain: GAGVSQSPSNKVTEKGKDVELRCDPISGHTALYWYRQSLGQGLEFLIYFQGNSAPDKSGLPSDRFSAERTGGSVSTLTIQRTQQEDSAVYLCASSSTGNTQYFGPGTRLTVL.

This clonotype was recorded a few times. The chain recombines TRBV21-1 with TRBJ1-3. TRBV21-1 is a recognized pseudogene. The CDR3 runs to 13 residues. CDR3 loop: CASSKVSGNTIYF. Written as DNA, the CDR3 is TGTGCCAGCAGCAAAGTTAGTGGAAACACCATATATTTT.

The gene calls are TRBV12-2 and TRBJ1-4; TRBD1 was called by the table and not checked on the DNA. TRBV12-2 is shown as a pseudogene. This CDR3 has 14 residues. The CDR3 DNA follows: TGTGCAAGTCGCTCGGGACAGGGGAATGAAAAACTGTTTTTT. Protein product: CASRSGQGNEKLFF.

The V call is TRBV11-2, the J call TRBJ2-1; TRBD1 aligns across 8 bases. V was pared by 11 bases and J by 3 bases, with 9 bases of the junction left unmatched. The germline V gene has CDR1 SGHAT and CDR2 FQNNGV. The CDR3 loop spans 14 amino acids. As DNA, the CDR3 is TGTGCCTGCGTGCAGGGGGCGGGCTACAATGAGCAGTTCTTC. Protein sequence: CACVQGAGYNEQFF.